Sequencing of this T cell receptor beta chain was carried out in a study of T cells after yellow fever vaccination. Regarding the study as a whole: A small share of clonotypes appeared in both CD4 and CD8 compartments. Contamination by abundant bulk-population clonotypes could be present in FACS-sorted repertoires.

Production of TCR cDNA was by 5'RACE template switching, which also added a universal primer site and UMIs. TCRdb ran MiXCR on the 5' RACE reads and lists one entry per CDR3 protein. The sample lists around 610,000 distinct CDR3 sequences; approximately 13% were seen once. With respect to this clonotype: Its antigen is unidentified.

Germline CDR1 is SGHVS and CDR2 is FQNEAQ. Trimming stripped 4 bases from V and 4 bases from J, with 12 bases between. The CDR3 has 14 amino acids. The genes are TRBV7-8 and TRBJ2-3; no firm D call. The sequenced sample was PBMCs, obtained on the day of the yellow fever booster vaccination. This sequence was found in a man aged 25-40 years who received the YFV17D yellow fever vaccine. The CDR3 nucleotides read TGTGCCAGCAGCTCTGAACCGGGCGCAGATACGCAGTATTTT. Translating gives CASSSEPGADTQYF. Combining the CDR3 with reference TRBV7-8 and TRBJ2-3 gives the whole variable domain GAGVSQSPRYKVAKRGQDVALRCDPISGHVSLFWYQQALGQGPEFLTYFQNEAQLDKSGLPSDRFFAERPEGSVSTLKIQRTQQEDSAVYLCASSSEPGADTQYFGPGTRLTVL.